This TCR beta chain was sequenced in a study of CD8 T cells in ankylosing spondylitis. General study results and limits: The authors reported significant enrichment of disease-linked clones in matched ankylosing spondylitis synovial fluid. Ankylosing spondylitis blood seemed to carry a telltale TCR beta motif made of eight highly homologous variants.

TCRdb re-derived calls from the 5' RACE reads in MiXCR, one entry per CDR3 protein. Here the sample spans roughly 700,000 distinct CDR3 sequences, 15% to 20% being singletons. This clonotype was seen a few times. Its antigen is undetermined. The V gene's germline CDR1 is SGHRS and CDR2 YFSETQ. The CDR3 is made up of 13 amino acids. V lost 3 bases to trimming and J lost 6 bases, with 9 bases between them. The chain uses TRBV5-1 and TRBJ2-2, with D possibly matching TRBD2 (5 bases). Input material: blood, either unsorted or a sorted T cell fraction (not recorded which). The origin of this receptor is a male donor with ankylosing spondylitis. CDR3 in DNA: TGCGCCAGCAGCTCCCAGGAGGCCGGGGAGCTGTTTTTT. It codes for CASSSQEAGELFF.